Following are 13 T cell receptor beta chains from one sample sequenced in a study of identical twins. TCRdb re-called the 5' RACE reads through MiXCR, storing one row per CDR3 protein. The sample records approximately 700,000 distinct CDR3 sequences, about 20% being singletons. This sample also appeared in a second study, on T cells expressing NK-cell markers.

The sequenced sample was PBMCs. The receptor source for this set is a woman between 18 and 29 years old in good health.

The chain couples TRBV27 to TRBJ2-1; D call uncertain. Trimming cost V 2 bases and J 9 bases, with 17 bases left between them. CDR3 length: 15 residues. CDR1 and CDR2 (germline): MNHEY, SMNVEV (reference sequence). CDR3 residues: CASSLGLVIFSEQFF. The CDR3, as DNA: TGTGCCAGCAGTTTAGGTCTAGTAATCTTCAGTGAGCAGTTCTTC.

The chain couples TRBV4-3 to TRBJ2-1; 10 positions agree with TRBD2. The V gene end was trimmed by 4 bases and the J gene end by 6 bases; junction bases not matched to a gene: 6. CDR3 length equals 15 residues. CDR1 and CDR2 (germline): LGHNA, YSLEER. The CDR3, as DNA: TGCGCCAGCAGCCCGGGACTAGCGAGATTCAATGAGCAGTTCTTC. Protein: CASSPGLARFNEQFF.

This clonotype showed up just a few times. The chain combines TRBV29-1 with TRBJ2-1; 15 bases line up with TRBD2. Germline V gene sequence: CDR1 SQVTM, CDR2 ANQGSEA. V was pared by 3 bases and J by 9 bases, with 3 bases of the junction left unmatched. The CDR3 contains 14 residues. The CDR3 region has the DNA TGCAGCGTTGATGGACTAGCGGGAGGGTTTGAGCAGTTCTTC. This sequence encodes CSVDGLAGGFEQFF.

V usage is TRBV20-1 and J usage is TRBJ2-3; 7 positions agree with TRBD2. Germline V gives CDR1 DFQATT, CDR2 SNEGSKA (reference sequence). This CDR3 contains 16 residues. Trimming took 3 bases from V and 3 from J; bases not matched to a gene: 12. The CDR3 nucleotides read TGCAGTGCTAGCCCTGATCGTCCGGGGGGAACAGATACGCAGTATTTT. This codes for CSASPDRPGGTDTQYF.

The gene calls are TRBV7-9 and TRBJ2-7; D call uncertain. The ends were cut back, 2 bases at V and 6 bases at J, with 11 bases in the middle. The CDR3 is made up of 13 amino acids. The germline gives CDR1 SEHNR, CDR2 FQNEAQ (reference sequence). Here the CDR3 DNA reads TGTGCCAGCAGCTTAAGCTTCGGGCGCGAGCAGTACTTC. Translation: CASSLSFGREQYF.

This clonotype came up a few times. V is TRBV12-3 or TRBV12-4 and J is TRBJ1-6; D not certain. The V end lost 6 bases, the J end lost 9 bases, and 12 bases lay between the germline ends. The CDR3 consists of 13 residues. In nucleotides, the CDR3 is TGTGCCAGCAGCTTCCGGGCCTCTTCACCCCTCCACTTT. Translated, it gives CASSFRASSPLHF.

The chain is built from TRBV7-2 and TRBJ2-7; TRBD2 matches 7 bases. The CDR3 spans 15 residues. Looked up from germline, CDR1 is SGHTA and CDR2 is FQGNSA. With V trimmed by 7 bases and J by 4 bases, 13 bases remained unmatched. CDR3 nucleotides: TGTGCCAGCACCCCGGTTGGGGGGGGGGTTTACGAGCAGTACTTC. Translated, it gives CASTPVGGGVYEQYF.

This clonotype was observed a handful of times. CDR3: CASSQEVVAGGSEQFF. In DNA form, the CDR3 reads TGCGCCAGCAGCCAAGAGGTGGTAGCGGGAGGTTCTGAGCAGTTCTTC. The chain has TRBV4-3 and TRBJ2-1; 10 bases fit TRBD2. Germline V gives CDR1 LGHNA, CDR2 YSLEER. V lost 0 bases to trimming and J lost 9 bases; unmatched junction nucleotides: 8. The CDR3 length is 16 residues.

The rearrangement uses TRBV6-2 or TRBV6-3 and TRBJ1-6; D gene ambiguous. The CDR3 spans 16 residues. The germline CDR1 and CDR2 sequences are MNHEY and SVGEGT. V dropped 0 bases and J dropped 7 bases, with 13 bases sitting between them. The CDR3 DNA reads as TGTGCCAGCAGTTACTCGAGGTCGGGCGGGAATTCACCCCTCCACTTT. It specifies CASSYSRSGGNSPLHF.

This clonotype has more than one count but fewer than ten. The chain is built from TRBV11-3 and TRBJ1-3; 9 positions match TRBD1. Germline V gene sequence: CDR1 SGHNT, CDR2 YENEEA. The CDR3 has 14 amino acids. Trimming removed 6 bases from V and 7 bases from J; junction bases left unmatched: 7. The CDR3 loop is CASSRDRVLNTIYF. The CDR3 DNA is TGTGCCAGCAGTCGGGACAGGGTTTTGAACACCATATATTTT.

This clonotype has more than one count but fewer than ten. The CDR3 sequence is CASSSGQVEPNQPQHF. CDR3 coding DNA: TGTGCCAGCAGCTCCGGACAGGTGGAGCCCAATCAGCCCCAGCATTTT. The chain carries TRBV7-9 and TRBJ1-5; 7 bases match TRBD1. V shed 4 bases and J 3 bases; nucleotides not matched to a gene: 9. This CDR3 is 16 amino acids long. Germline assignment: CDR1 SEHNR and CDR2 FQNEAQ (reference sequence).

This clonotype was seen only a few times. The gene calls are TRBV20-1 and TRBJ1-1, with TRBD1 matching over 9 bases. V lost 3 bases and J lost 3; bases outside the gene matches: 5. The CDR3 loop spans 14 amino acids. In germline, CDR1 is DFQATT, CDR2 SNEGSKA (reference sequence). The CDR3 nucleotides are TGCAGTGCTAGTACAGGGGGCGCGGACACTGAAGCTTTCTTT. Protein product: CSASTGGADTEAFF.

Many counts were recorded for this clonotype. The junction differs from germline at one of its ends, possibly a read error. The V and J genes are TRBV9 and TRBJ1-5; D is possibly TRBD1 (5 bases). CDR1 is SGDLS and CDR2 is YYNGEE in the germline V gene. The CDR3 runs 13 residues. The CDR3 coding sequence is TGTGCCAGCAGTGTAGGCGGGGGTCAGCCCCAGCATTTT. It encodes CASSVGGGQPQHF.